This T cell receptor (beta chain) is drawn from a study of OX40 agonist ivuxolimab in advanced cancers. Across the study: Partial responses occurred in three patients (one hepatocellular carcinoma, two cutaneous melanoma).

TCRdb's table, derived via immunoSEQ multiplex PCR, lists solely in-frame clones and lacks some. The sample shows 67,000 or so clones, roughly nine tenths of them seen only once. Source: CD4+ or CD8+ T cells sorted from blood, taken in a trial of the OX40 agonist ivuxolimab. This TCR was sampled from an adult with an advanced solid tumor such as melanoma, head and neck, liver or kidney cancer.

The CDR3 DNA is TGTGCCAGTAATAAGCGGGTAAACACCGGGGAGCTGTTTTTT. Protein sequence: CASNKRVNTGELFF. The rearrangement joins TRBV19 to TRBJ2-2; D is perhaps TRBD2 (6 bases). Germline V gene lookup returns CDR1 LNHDA and CDR2 SQIVND (reference sequence). V was trimmed by 7 bases and J by 2 bases, leaving 11 bases between them. CDR3 length: 14 residues.